The present entry profiles one T cell receptor beta chain with its context. This sample was included in a study of blood T cell repertoires in COVID-19. Study context: Italy, Spain and the United States were the sources of the convalescent and acute COVID-19 samples. T cells, B-cell-depleted T cells, or PBMCs provided the cDNA or gDNA that served as material.

V lost 7 bases and J 6 bases, leaving 16 bases between the germline ends. The CDR3 extends over 13 amino acids. Germline loops: CDR1 SNHLY, CDR2 FYNNEI. The authors' processing: For nucleated cells, counts were estimated from reference gene primer amplification. Sequencing used immunoSEQ multiplex PCR; TCRdb keeps in-frame clones, though not all of them. For V, J and clone size, that table is used; D and trimming come from the DNA. Of about 220,000 clones listed, over 80% are singletons. The TCR comes from a human donor in a cohort sampled during active COVID-19. V usage is TRBV2 and J usage is TRBJ2-7; maybe TRBD2 (6 bases). Sequenced input: peripheral blood. The CDR3 reads CASTGSGSLEQYF. Written as DNA, the CDR3 is TGTGCCAGCACGGGGAGCGGGTCTCTCGAGCAGTACTTC.